The 20 T cell receptor beta chains below all came from one sample that was sequenced in a study of cytomegalovirus exposure and HLA in healthy donors. Use of 60 Vbeta and 13 Jbeta primers characterized the PCR. Assay: immunoSEQ multiplex PCR; the TCRdb copy retains only in-frame clones and omits some. The sample has around 190,000 clones; about 77% are singletons. Material: PBMCs. These receptor sequences come from a female donor in good health and CMV-seronegative.

The chain combines TRBV7-8 with TRBJ1-2; the D gene is possibly TRBD1 (6 bases). V lost 4 bases to trimming and J lost 7 bases, with 16 bases between them. The CDR3 sequence is 14 residues long. CDR1 is SGHVS and CDR2 is FQNEAQ in the germline V gene. The CDR3 spells CASSSQGPGGGYTF. The CDR3 DNA sequence: TGTGCCAGCAGCTCACAGGGCCCTGGGGGTGGCTACACCTTC.

This chain uses TRBV6-5 with TRBJ2-7, with TRBD1 matching over 9 bases. This CDR3 comprises 13 residues. Looked up from germline, CDR1 is MNHEY and CDR2 is SVGAGI. The J segment lost 9 bases and the V segment lost 6 bases, leaving 9 bases of the junction unmatched. This chain's CDR3 is CASSAPGQGRQYF. In DNA form, the CDR3 reads TGTGCCAGCAGCGCTCCGGGACAGGGCCGGCAGTACTTC.

The rearrangement joins TRBV7-9 to TRBJ1-2; 7 bases are shared with TRBD1. The trim removed 4 bases at V and 6 bases at J, leaving 14 bases unmatched. Germline V gene data show CDR1 as SEHNR and CDR2 as FQNEAQ (reference sequence). The CDR3 sequence is 16 residues long. The CDR3 reads CASSSHRSTGSHGYTF. The CDR3 DNA is TGTGCCAGCAGCTCCCACCGCTCGACAGGGTCTCATGGCTACACCTTC.

The V gene is TRBV18, the J gene TRBJ2-5; maybe TRBD2 (6 bases). CDR3 length equals 15 residues. The V and J ends lost 8 bases and 5 bases respectively, with 21 bases between them. Germline V gene sequence: CDR1 KGHSH, CDR2 LQKENI. CDR3 sequence (DNA): TGTGCCAGCCGACGCGGAGGGCGGTCTTTCGAGACCCAGTACTTC. This gives the protein CASRRGGRSFETQYF.

CDR3 nucleotides: TGTGCCAGCAGCACTCCTTCCCAGGATCCTAGGGGGTCTGCCAATCAGCCCCAGCATTTT. It is translated as CASSTPSQDPRGSANQPQHF. The rearrangement links TRBV21-1 to TRBJ1-5; the table names TRBD1, a call not compared with the DNA. TRBV21-1 is termed a pseudogene. This CDR3 is 20 amino acids long.

The chain uses TRBV10-3 and TRBJ1-1; possible D gene TRBD1, 5 bases. The germline CDR1 and CDR2 sequences are ENHRY and SYGVKD. The CDR3 has 15 amino acids. Trimming pared 4 bases from V and 2 bases from J, leaving 14 bases between. The CDR3 loop reads CAISAPAGGNTEAFF. The CDR3 coding sequence is TGTGCCATCAGTGCCCCGGCCGGGGGAAACACTGAAGCTTTCTTT.

This clone was counted a few times. This chain connects TRBV20-1 to TRBJ2-1, with 7 bases matching TRBD2. V lost 3 bases and J lost 8; bases outside the gene matches: 1. Germline lookup yields CDR1 DFQATT and CDR2 SNEGSKA (reference sequence). The CDR3 is 11 residues long. CDR3 nucleotides: TGCAGTGCTAGTCGGGGGGATGAGCAGTTCTTC. Its protein is CSASRGDEQFF.

This clone came up once. This chain uses TRBV10-3 with TRBJ2-2; 8 bases are shared with TRBD1. Germline V gene sequence: CDR1 ENHRY, CDR2 SYGVKD. CDR3 size: 15 residues. Trimming took 6 bases from V and 0 from J; bases not matched to a gene: 3. CDR3: CAIRGGQANTGELFF. The CDR3 DNA reads as TGTGCCATCAGGGGGGGACAGGCGAACACCGGGGAGCTGTTTTTT.

The J gene is TRBJ2-7, the V gene TRBV27; 8 bases fit TRBD2. This CDR3 has 15 amino acids. Germline values: CDR1 MNHEY, CDR2 SMNVEV (reference sequence). V lost 5 bases and J lost 6; bases outside the gene matches: 12. CDR3 DNA sequence: TGTGCCAGCAGTCCCATAGTCAGCGGGGGCGGCGAGCAGTACTTC. It is translated as CASSPIVSGGGEQYF.

The V call is TRBV11-3, the J call TRBJ1-4; 8 bases map to TRBD1. The germline V gene encodes CDR1 SGHNT and CDR2 YENEEA. Trimming at V came to 5 bases and at J to 5 bases, leaving 7 bases not matched to a gene. The CDR3 runs 15 residues. In DNA, the CDR3 is TGTGCCAGCAGCCCAGGACAGGGTGGAAATGAAAAACTGTTTTTT. It encodes CASSPGQGGNEKLFF.

J is TRBJ2-5 and V is TRBV5-1; TRBD1 agrees at 8 bases. Trimming at V came to 3 bases and at J to 5 bases, leaving 9 bases not matched to a gene. The V gene's germline CDR1 is SGHRS and CDR2 YFSETQ. The CDR3 length is 15 residues. CDR3 in DNA: TGCGCCAGCAGCTCCCCCTGGACAGGGTGGGAGACCCAGTACTTC. It is translated as CASSSPWTGWETQYF.

The chain has TRBV30 and TRBJ1-3; 7 bases map to TRBD1. In germline, CDR1 is GTSNPN, CDR2 SVGIG (reference sequence). The CDR3 has 12 residues. The V segment lost 7 bases and the J segment 3 bases; nucleotides outside the gene matches: 3. CDR3 in DNA: TGTGCCTCACAGGGGTATGGAAACACCATATATTTT. This codes for CASQGYGNTIYF.

This clone was observed a handful of times. Relative to the germline gene, one junction end is altered; a read error may explain this. The rearrangement uses TRBV12-5 and TRBJ1-5; D may be TRBD1 (5 bases). The CDR3 contains 14 residues. Germline V lookup: CDR1 LGHNT, CDR2 FRNRAP. CDR3 bases: TGTGCTAGTCGTTTGTCAGGGAACAATCAGCCCCAGCATTTT. This sequence encodes CASRLSGNNQPQHF.

The gene calls are TRBV5-4 and TRBJ2-1; TRBD2 might be the D (5 bases). V was pared by 3 bases and J by 9 bases, with 19 bases between. CDR1 and CDR2 (germline): SGHNT, YYREEE (reference sequence). This CDR3 region has 15 residues. CDR3 loop: CASSSILLGSGEQFF. The CDR3 DNA sequence: TGTGCCAGCAGCTCCATTCTACTAGGCTCGGGTGAGCAGTTCTTC.

This clone appeared a few times. V is TRBV19 and J is TRBJ1-1; D gene unclear. The CDR3 covers 12 residues. Trimming left V 3 bases short and J 4 bases short, with 6 bases between. Germline V CDR1 and CDR2: LNHDA, SQIVND (reference sequence). DNA of the CDR3: TGTGCCAGTAGTATTCGAGGCACTGAAGCTTTCTTT. Protein product: CASSIRGTEAFF.

The chain recombines TRBV7-3 with TRBJ2-2; 7 nucleotides line up with TRBD1. The junction had 5 bases not matched to a gene; V was cut back by 3 bases and J by 7 bases. Germline values: CDR1 SGHTA, CDR2 FQGTGA. The CDR3 consists of 14 residues. In DNA, the CDR3 is TGTGCCAGCAGCTTGGCAGGGGGTGGCGGGGAGCTGTTTTTT. This gives the protein CASSLAGGGGELFF.

V usage is TRBV7-6 and J usage is TRBJ2-5; D gene ambiguous. Trimming pared 3 bases from V and 4 bases from J, leaving 18 bases between. Germline CDR1 and CDR2: SGHVS and FNYEAQ. This CDR3 is 16 amino acids long. CDR3: CASSFSVEAMGETQYF. DNA of the CDR3: TGTGCCAGCAGCTTTTCAGTCGAGGCAATGGGAGAGACCCAGTACTTC.

The V call is TRBV11-3, the J call TRBJ2-3, with 8 bases identical to TRBD2. The germline V gene has CDR1 SGHNT and CDR2 YENEEA. V dropped 5 bases and J dropped 5; count of bases not matched to a gene: 12. The CDR3 is 16 residues long. The CDR3 here is CASSLSRGGLKDTQYF. Here the CDR3 DNA reads TGTGCCAGCAGCCTTAGTCGGGGGGGCCTTAAAGATACGCAGTATTTT.

This sequence joins TRBV2 and TRBJ2-7; TRBD2 aligns across 11 bases. CDR1 and CDR2 (germline): SNHLY, FYNNEI. With V trimmed by 6 bases and J by 4 bases, 5 bases remained unmatched. CDR3 length equals 14 residues. The CDR3 spells CASRGLAGLYEQYF. In DNA, the CDR3 is TGTGCCAGCAGAGGACTAGCGGGCCTTTACGAGCAGTACTTC.

The rearrangement uses TRBV9 and TRBJ2-1; TRBD1 agrees at 7 bases. Per the germline V gene, CDR1 is SGDLS and CDR2 is YYNGEE. The CDR3 has 16 residues. J was trimmed by 3 bases and V by 3 bases; bases with no gene match: 9. CDR3 bases: TGTGCCAGCAGCGCCAGAGGGCAGGGGGTCTACAATGAGCAGTTCTTC. This encodes CASSARGQGVYNEQFF.